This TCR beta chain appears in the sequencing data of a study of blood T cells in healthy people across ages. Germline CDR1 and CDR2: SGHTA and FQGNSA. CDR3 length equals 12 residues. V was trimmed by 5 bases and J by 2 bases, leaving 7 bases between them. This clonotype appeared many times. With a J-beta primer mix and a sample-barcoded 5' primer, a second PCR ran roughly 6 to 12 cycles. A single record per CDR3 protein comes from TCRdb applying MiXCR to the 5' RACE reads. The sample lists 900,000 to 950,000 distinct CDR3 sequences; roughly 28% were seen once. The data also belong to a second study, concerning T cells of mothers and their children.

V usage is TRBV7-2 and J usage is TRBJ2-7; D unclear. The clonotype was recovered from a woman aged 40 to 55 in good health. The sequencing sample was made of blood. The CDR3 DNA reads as TGTGCCAGCAGCCCCCGGGCCTACGAGCAGTACTTC. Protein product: CASSPRAYEQYF.